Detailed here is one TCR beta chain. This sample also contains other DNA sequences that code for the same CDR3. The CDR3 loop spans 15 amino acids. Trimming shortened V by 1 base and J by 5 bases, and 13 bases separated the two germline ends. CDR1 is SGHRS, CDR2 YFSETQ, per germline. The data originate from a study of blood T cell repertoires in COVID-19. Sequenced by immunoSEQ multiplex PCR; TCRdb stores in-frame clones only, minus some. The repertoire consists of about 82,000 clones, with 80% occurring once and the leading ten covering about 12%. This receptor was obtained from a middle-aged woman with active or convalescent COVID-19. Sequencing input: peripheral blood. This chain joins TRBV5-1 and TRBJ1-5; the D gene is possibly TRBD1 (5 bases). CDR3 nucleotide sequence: TGCGCCAGCAGCTTGTCGGGCCAGGGCGATCAGCCCCAGCATTTT. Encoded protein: CASSLSGQGDQPQHF.